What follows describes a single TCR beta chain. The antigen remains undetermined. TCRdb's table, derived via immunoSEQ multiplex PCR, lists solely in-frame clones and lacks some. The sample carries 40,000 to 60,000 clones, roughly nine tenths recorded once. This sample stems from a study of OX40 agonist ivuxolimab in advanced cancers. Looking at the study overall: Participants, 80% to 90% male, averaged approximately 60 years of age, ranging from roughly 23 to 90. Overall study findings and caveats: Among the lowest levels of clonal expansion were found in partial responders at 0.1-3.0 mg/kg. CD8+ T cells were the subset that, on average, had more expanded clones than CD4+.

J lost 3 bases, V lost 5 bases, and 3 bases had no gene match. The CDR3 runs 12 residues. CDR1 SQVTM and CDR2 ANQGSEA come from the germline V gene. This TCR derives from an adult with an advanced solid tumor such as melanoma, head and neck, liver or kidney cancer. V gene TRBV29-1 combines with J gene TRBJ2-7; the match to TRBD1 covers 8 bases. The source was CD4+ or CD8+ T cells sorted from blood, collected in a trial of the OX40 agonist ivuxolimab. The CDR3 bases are TGCAGCGTTACCGGACAGGGCTACGAGCAGTACTTC. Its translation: CSVTGQGYEQYF.